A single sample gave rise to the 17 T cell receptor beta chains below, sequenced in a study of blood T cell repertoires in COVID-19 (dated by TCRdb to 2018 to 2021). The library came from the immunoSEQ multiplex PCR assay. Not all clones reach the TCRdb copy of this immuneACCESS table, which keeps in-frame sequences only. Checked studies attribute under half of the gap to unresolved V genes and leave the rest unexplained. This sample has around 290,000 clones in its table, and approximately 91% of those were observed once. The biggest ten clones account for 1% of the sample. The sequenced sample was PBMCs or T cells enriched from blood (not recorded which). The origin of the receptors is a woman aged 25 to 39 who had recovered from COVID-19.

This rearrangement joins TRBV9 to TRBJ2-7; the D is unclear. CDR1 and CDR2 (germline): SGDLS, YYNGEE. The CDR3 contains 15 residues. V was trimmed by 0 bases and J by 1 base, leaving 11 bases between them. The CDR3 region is CASSVGPGSSYEQYF. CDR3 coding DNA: TGTGCCAGCAGCGTAGGGCCAGGCAGTTCCTACGAGCAGTACTTC.

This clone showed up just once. The DNA of the CDR3 is TGCAGCGTTGAGGCTCCAGGGCATGGCTACACCTTC. Protein sequence: CSVEAPGHGYTF. V gene TRBV29-1 combines with J gene TRBJ1-2; weak D call: TRBD1 (5 bases). Trimming cost V 3 bases and J 6 bases, with 11 bases left between them. Germline assignment: CDR1 SQVTM and CDR2 ANQGSEA. The CDR3 is 12 residues long.

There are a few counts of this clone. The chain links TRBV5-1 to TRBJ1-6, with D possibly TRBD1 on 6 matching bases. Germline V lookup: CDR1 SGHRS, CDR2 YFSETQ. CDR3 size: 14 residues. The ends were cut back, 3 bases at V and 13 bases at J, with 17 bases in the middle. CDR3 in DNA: TGCGCCAGCAGCTATGACAGGCCCTTCCCCCCCCTCCACTTT. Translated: CASSYDRPFPPLHF. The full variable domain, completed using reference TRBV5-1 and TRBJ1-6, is KAGVTQTPRYLIKTRGQQVTLSCSPISGHRSVSWYQQTPGQGLQFLFEYFSETQRNKGNFPGRFSGRQFSNSRSEMNVSTLELGDSALYLCASSYDRPFPPLHFGNGTRLTVT.

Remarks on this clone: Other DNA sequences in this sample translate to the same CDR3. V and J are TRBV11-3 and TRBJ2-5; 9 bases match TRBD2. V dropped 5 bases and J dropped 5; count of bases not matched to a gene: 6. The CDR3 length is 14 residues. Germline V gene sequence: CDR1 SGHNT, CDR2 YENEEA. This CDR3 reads CASSGGGARETQYF. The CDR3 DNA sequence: TGTGCCAGCAGCGGCGGGGGGGCGCGGGAGACCCAGTACTTC.

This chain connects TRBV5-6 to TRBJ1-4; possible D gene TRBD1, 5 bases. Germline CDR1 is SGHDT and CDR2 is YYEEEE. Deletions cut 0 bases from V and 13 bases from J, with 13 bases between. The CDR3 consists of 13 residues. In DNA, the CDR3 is TGTGCCAGCAGCTTGGGAACAGGTGGGCGACTGTTTTTT. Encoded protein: CASSLGTGGRLFF. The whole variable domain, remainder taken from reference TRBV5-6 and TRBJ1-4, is DAGVTQSPTHLIKTRGQQVTLRCSPKSGHDTVSWYQQALGQGPQFIFQYYEEEERQRGNFPDRFSGHQFPNYSSELNVNALLLGDSALYLCASSLGTGGRLFFGSGTQLSVL.

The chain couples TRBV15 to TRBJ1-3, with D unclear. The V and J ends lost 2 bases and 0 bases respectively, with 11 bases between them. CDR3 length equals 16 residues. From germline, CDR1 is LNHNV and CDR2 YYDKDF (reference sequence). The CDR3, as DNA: TGTGCCACCAGCAGATACTCAGGCTTCTCTGGAAACACCATATATTTT. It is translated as CATSRYSGFSGNTIYF.

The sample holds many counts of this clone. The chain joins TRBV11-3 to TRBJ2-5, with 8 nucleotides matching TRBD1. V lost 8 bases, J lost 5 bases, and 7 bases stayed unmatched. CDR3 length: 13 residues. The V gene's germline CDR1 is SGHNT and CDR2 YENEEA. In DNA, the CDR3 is TGTGCCAGCTCAGACAGGGGCGTGGAGACCCAGTACTTC. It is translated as CASSDRGVETQYF.

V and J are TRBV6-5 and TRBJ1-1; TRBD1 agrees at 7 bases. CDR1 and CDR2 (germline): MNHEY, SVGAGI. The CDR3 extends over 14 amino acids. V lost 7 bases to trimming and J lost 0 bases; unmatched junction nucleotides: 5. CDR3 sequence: CASTRQGLNTEAFF. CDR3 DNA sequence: TGTGCCAGCACTAGACAGGGATTGAACACTGAAGCTTTCTTT.

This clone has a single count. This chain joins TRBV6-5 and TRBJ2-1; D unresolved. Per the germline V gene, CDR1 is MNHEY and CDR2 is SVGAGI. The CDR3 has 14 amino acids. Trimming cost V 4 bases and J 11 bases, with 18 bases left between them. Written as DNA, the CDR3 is TGTGCCAGCAGTTCGACGGATGCCCGGGTAAAGCAGTTCTTC. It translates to CASSSTDARVKQFF.

This CDR3 is CAWSQGQDQPQHF. In DNA, the CDR3 is TGTGCCTGGAGTCAGGGACAGGATCAGCCCCAGCATTTT. This rearrangement joins TRBV30 to TRBJ1-5, with 8 bases identical to TRBD1. The J segment lost 5 bases and the V segment lost 2 bases, leaving 2 bases of the junction unmatched. CDR3 length equals 13 residues. CDR1 and CDR2 (germline): GTSNPN, SVGIG (reference sequence).

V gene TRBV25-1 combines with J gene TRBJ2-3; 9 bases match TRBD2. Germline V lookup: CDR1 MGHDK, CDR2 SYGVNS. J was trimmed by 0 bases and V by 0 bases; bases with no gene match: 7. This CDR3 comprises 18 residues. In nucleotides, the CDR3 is TGTGCCAGCAGTGAATACCATCGCGGGGGGGCTAGCACAGATACGCAGTATTTT. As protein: CASSEYHRGGASTDTQYF.

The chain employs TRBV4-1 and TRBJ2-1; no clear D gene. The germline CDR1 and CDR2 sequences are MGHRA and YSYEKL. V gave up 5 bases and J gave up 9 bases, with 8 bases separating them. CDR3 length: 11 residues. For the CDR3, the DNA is TGCGCCAGCAGCATTTCTAGTGAGCAGTTCTTC. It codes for CASSISSEQFF.

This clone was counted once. CDR3 protein: CASSQDLGGTTDTQYF. Written as DNA, the CDR3 is TGTGCCAGCAGCCAAGATTTGGGAGGAACGACAGATACGCAGTATTTT. This sequence joins TRBV4-2 and TRBJ2-3; D is possibly TRBD2 (6 bases). Germline V CDR1 and CDR2: LGHNA, YNFKEQ. V lost 0 bases, J lost 3 bases, and 13 bases lay in between. This CDR3 has 16 residues.

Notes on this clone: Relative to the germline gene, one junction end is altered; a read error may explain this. The CDR3 DNA sequence: TGCGCCAGCAGCTTGGGGCGGTCGAACGCTGAAGCTTTCTTT. Translating gives CASSLGRSNAEAFF. The V and J genes are TRBV5-1 and TRBJ1-1; D is uncertain. The CDR3 covers 14 residues. CDR1 is SGHRS, CDR2 YFSETQ, per germline.

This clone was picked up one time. CDR3 DNA sequence: TGTGCCAGCAGCTCGCTAGGGGGAACCAACACTGAAGCTTTCTTT. This codes for CASSSLGGTNTEAFF. This chain uses TRBV7-9 with TRBJ1-1; perhaps TRBD1 as D (6 bases). Deletions cut 4 bases from V and 2 bases from J, with 14 bases between. Germline V lookup: CDR1 SEHNR, CDR2 FQNEAQ (reference sequence). The CDR3 has 15 residues.

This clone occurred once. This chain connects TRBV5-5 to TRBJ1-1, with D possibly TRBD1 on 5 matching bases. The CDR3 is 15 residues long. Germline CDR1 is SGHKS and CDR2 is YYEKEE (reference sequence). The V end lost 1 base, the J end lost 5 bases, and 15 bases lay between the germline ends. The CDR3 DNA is TGTGCCAGCAGCTTGTCTGCGGGGACCGCGACTGAAGCTTTCTTT. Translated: CASSLSAGTATEAFF.

The CDR3 is CASSEGAVNSPLHF. The CDR3 nucleotides read TGTGCCAGCAGTGAAGGGGCAGTGAATTCACCCCTCCACTTT. The V gene is TRBV25-1, the J gene TRBJ1-6, with D possibly TRBD1 on 5 matching bases. V lost 2 bases, J lost 7 bases, and 9 bases lay in between. The CDR3 contains 14 residues. Looked up from germline, CDR1 is MGHDK and CDR2 is SYGVNS.